This T cell receptor beta chain is from a study of shared clonotypes between healthy human individuals. Across the study: The people who gave samples were two women and a few men aged 18 to 49.

How the authors handled the data: Junction-only sequences without quality scores were provided by ImmunoSEQ, so filtering was different. Assay used: immunoSEQ multiplex PCR; TCRdb lists only in-frame clones, some missing. V and J calls and clone size are those listed in that table; D and trimming were worked out from the DNA. The data hold 400,000 to 600,000 clones, with 60% to 80% observed a single time. Findings and caveats of the study: Sampling was confined to blood; repertoires within tissues likely differ. Few donors restricted represented genetic and exposure-history diversity.

This clone was counted once. The antigen remains unidentified. V lost 2 bases, J lost 5 bases, and 15 bases lay in between. Germline V gene data show CDR1 as MNHEY and CDR2 as SVGAGI. The length of the CDR3 is 15 residues. This rearrangement joins TRBV6-5 to TRBJ2-5, with D perhaps TRBD1 (5 bases). The receptor was derived from a woman between 35 and 50 years old in good health. Some clones in this sample may be carry-over from other donors' samples. Material: PBMCs. As DNA, the CDR3 is TGTGCCAGCAGTTACCGGCGCGACAACAGGGAGACCCAGTACTTC. Translated, it gives CASSYRRDNRETQYF.